Sequencing of this TCR beta chain was carried out in a study of beta chain features in type 1 diabetes (dated by TCRdb to the late 2010s). Regarding the complete study: Mean age, gender distribution, total cell number and subset yield were not different between patients and healthy donors. The study compared the TCRB repertoires of sorted circulating CD4+ T cell subsets in recently diagnosed type 1 diabetes patients with those in matched healthy donors. Naive and central memory subsets were obtained from all 30 or so donors, but regulatory and stem cell-like memory subsets were isolated from only 8 patients and roughly 8 healthy donors. A total of approximately 100,000,000 sorted cells were examined across all samples, and the number of cells per subset was strongly correlated with RNA yield.

Each donor gave one peripheral blood draw, averaging approximately 0.11 L, which was collected into heparinised tubes. A BD FACSAria II and a panel including CD45RO, CCR7, CD25, CD127, CD95 and CD27 were used to sort naive, central memory, regulatory and stem cell-like memory CD4+ T cells. All sorted populations exceeded 98% purity. PBMCs were isolated right away by Lymphoprep density gradient centrifugation and were stained directly, without culture. So that batch effects would be minimized, each experiment stained and sorted samples in pairs, pairing one healthy donor with one patient. The entire isolated RNA was reverse transcribed using the High Capacity cDNA Reverse Transcription Kit, and thus expressed TCRB transcripts were sequenced. Naive, central memory and regulatory T cell samples underwent deep immunoSEQ sequencing, averaging roughly 3.3 million total reads per sample. Sorted cells were lysed in RLT buffer and RNA was extracted with DNase-treated RNeasy Micro or Mini kits, depending on cell number. To prevent cross-contamination, each cell subset was processed individually, whereas patient and healthy donor samples were processed jointly. The immunoSEQ multiplex PCR was used to amplify TCRB sequences from cDNA, yielding 87-bp fragments that span the CDR3 region. Amplicons were sequenced on the Illumina HiSeq platform. The original pipeline was this. Synthetic template baselines were used to correct PCR bias computationally, reads within Hamming distance 2 were collapsed together, and singletons that could not be merged were discarded. Reads were aligned to IMGT to assign V, D and J genes, CDR3 length, and insertions or deletions at six rearrangement sites. Within each subset, clonotype counts were normalized to the number of sorted cells before true diversity and Gini coefficients were calculated with the tcR R package. The overlap coefficient, calculated on TCRB nucleotide sequences, was used to measure repertoire sharing. What TCRdb holds here is the immuneACCESS table cut down to in-frame rearrangements. Part of the clones is not present; checked against another copy, under half of the missing clones reflect an unresolved V gene, and the others are unexplained. V, J and clone size are those of that table, while D and trimming were read from the DNA. The sample includes 150,000 or so clones, with around a tenth observed a single time. The leading ten clones occupy 0.6% to 0.85% of the sample.

The CDR3 covers 15 residues, taking in both the cysteine and the phenylalanine. Only the CDR3 part of the read is kept: 45 bases, read in frame from the first base. V loses 3 bases at its end and J loses 6 bases; junction bases beyond the gene matches: 5. Based on the germline V gene (reference sequence), the CDR1 and CDR2 sequences are MNHEY and SMNVEV. As regards this clone: Its specific antigen is unknown. No clone much larger than this one lies a single base away; base qualities are absent.

The research as a whole found: Patients with type 1 diabetes made fewer insertions and deleted more nucleotides at VDJ recombination sites, implying thymic rearrangement abnormalities. A moderate but significant shortening of TCRB CDR3 length was observed in type 1 diabetes patients in all four CD4+ subsets. The naive, central memory and regulatory TCRB repertoires appeared to resemble one another more closely among patients than among healthy donors. PCR might favor shorter templates, but patient and control samples were amplified and corrected together, so any skew would affect both groups equally. Sequencing cDNA rather than genomic DNA could over-represent highly expressing activated cells, although activation and CD3 levels did not differ between groups. Because small numbers of individuals were included in the HLA sub-analyses, any influence of HLA type on TCRB rearrangement was left unresolved.

Specimen: central memory CD4+ T cells from blood. The V and J genes are TRBV27 and TRBJ1-6, and TRBD1 matches 7 of the central bases. This receptor was taken from a man younger than 35 in good health. CDR3 reads: CASSFGQDGNSPLHF. The nucleotide sequence reads TGTGCCAGCAGTTTCGGACAGGACGGTAATTCACCCCTCCACTTT.